One and the same sample provided the 8 T cell receptor beta chains below, sequenced in a study of blood T cell repertoires in COVID-19. The repertoire was sequenced with immunoSEQ multiplex PCR; TCRdb's copy has only in-frame clones and lacks some. Of about 160,000 clones detected, approximately 87% appear once; the ten largest clones hold about 9.3%. Material: peripheral blood. These receptors were collected from a woman in her 70s with COVID-19, enrolled during active disease.

The rearrangement links TRBV19 to TRBJ1-5, with 12 bases that match TRBD1. Germline V gives CDR1 LNHDA, CDR2 SQIVND (reference sequence). The CDR3 loop spans 15 amino acids. Trimming removed 6 bases from V and 7 bases from J; junction bases left unmatched: 7. The CDR3 reads CASRGTGGGRQPQHF. The CDR3 nucleotides are TGTGCCAGTAGAGGGACAGGGGGCGGAAGACAGCCCCAGCATTTT.

In its sample, this clone was seen once. The chain joins TRBV3-1 (or the pseudogene TRBV3-2) to TRBJ1-6; D is undetermined. The germline V gene has CDR1 LGHDT and CDR2 YNNKEL (reference sequence). Trimming took 2 bases from V and 6 from J, leaving 23 bases between them. This CDR3 is 19 amino acids long. Here the CDR3 reads CASSQSRSRRPAGNSPLHF. The CDR3, as DNA: TGTGCCAGCAGCCAATCGCGCTCGAGAAGGCCAGCGGGTAATTCACCCCTCCACTTT.

The chain joins TRBV7-9 to TRBJ2-5, with 7 bases that match TRBD2. The V gene end was trimmed by 5 bases and the J gene end by 7 bases; junction bases not matched to a gene: 10. In germline, CDR1 is SEHNR, CDR2 FQNEAQ (reference sequence). The CDR3 is made up of 14 amino acids. The DNA of the CDR3 is TGTGCCAGCAGCGGTTCCGGGCAGCGGGGGACCCAGTACTTC. This codes for CASSGSGQRGTQYF. Drawing the rest from reference TRBV7-9 and TRBJ2-5, the complete variable domain is DTGVSQNPRHKITKRGQNVTFRCDPISEHNRLYWYRQTLGQGPEFLTYFQNEAQLEKSRLLSDRFSAERPKGSFSTLEIQRTEQGDSAMYLCASSGSGQRGTQYFGPGTRLLVL.

V is TRBV30 and J is TRBJ1-6, with D hard to call. Trimming removed 1 base at V and 6 bases at J, with 13 bases between. The CDR3 is 15 amino acids. Germline loops: CDR1 GTSNPN, CDR2 SVGIG (reference sequence). CDR3 protein: CAWSGAHTGNSPLHF. CDR3 nucleotides: TGTGCCTGGAGTGGGGCCCACACCGGTAATTCACCCCTCCACTTT.

This clone turned up a few times. The V and J genes are TRBV29-1 and TRBJ1-6; D is possibly TRBD1 (5 bases). The CDR3 consists of 13 residues. Trimming shortened V by 4 bases and J by 9 bases, and 13 bases separated the two germline ends. The V gene's germline CDR1 is SQVTM and CDR2 ANQGSEA. In nucleotides, the CDR3 is TGCAGCGTTGGAGTAGGGGAGGGTTCACCCCTCCACTTT. Encoded protein: CSVGVGEGSPLHF. Drawing the rest from reference TRBV29-1 and TRBJ1-6, the complete variable domain is SAVISQKPSRDICQRGTSLTIQCQVDSQVTMMFWYRQQPGQSLTLIATANQGSEATYESGFVIDKFPISRPNLTFSTLTVSNMSPEDSSIYLCSVGVGEGSPLHFGNGTRLTVT.

V and J are TRBV28 and TRBJ2-2, with D possibly matching TRBD1 (6 bases). There are 15 residues in the CDR3. CDR1 is MDHEN, CDR2 SYDVKM, per germline. V lost 2 bases to trimming and J lost 4 bases, with 11 bases between them. CDR3 loop: CASSLDPGVTGELFF. The CDR3 DNA reads as TGTGCCAGCAGTTTAGACCCAGGGGTCACCGGGGAGCTGTTTTTT.

This chain uses TRBV29-1 with TRBJ2-3; D is possibly TRBD1 (6 bases). The germline CDR1 and CDR2 sequences are SQVTM and ANQGSEA. The CDR3 extends over 15 amino acids. V lost 5 bases and J 5 bases, leaving 20 bases between the germline ends. CDR3 residues: CSVTKSGAVLDTQYF. The CDR3 region has the DNA TGCAGCGTTACGAAGTCAGGGGCCGTGCTAGATACGCAGTATTTT.

The chain links TRBV7-2 to TRBJ2-1; perhaps TRBD2 as D (5 bases). CDR1 is SGHTA, CDR2 FQGNSA, per germline. Trimming removed 5 bases from V and 4 bases from J, with 15 bases in between. The CDR3 spans 15 residues. CDR3 sequence: CASSPTSVSYNEQFF. DNA for the CDR3: TGTGCCAGCAGCCCCACTAGTGTTTCATACAATGAGCAGTTCTTC.